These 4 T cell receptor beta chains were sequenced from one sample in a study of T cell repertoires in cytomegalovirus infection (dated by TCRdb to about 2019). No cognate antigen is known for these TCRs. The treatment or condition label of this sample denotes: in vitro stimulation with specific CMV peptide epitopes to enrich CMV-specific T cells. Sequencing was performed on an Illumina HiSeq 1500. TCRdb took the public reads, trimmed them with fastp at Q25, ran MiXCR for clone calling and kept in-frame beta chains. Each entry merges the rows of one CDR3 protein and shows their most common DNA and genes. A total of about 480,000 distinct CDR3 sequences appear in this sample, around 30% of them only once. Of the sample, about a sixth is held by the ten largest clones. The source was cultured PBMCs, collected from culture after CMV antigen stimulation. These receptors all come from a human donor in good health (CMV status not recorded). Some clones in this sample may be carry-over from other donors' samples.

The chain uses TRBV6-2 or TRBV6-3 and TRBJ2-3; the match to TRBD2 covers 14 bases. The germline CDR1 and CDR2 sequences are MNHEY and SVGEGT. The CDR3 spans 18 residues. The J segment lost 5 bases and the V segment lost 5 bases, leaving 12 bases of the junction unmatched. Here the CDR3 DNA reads TGTGCCAGCAGTCGATCCTCGGGACTAGCGGGAGTGGGAGATACGCAGTATTTT. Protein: CASSRSSGLAGVGDTQYF.

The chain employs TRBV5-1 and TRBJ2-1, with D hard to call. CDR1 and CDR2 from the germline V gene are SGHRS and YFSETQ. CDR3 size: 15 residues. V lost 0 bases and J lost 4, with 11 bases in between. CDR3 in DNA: TGCGCCAGCAGCTTGGATGGCGGAGAGTACAATGAGCAGTTCTTC. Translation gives CASSLDGGEYNEQFF.

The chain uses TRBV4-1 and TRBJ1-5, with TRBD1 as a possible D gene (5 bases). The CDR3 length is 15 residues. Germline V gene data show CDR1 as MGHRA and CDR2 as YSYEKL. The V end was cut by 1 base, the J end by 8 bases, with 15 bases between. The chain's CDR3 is CASSQGLEQGKPQHF. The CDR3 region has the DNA TGCGCCAGCAGCCAAGGTTTGGAGCAGGGTAAGCCCCAGCATTTT.

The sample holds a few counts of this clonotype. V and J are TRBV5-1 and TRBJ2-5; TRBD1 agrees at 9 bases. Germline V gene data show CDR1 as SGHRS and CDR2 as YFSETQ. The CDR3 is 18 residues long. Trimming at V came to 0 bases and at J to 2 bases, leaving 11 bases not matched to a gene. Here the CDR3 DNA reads TGCGCCAGCAGCTTGGAGGGACAGGGCCGTCGTTGGCAAGAGACCCAGTACTTC. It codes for CASSLEGQGRRWQETQYF.